A selection of T cell receptor beta chains follows, all from one sample in a study of blood T cell repertoires in COVID-19. Assay: immunoSEQ multiplex PCR; the TCRdb copy retains only in-frame clones and omits some. Counted here are about 670,000 clones, 70% to 90% occurring once; the ten biggest clones make up roughly 0.26%. Sequencing was done on a sample of peripheral blood. Source of these receptors: a woman aged 18 to 35 with acute or convalescent COVID-19. Both conserved end residues are part of each CDR3. A D gene is named only where the DNA matches it firmly. Size tells how often a clone was seen (once, few, many) or the class of an expanded clone, and some rows leave it out.

CDR3nt | CDR3aa | j_gene | abundance | v_gene | d_gene
TGTGCCAGCAGCCTGGGGACAGCCGGTTCGGAGGCTTTCTTT | CASSLGTAGSEAFF | TRBJ1-1 | NA | TRBV7-3 | TRBD1
TGTGCCAGCAGCTTGGGTCAGACACCGAGCAATCAGCCCCAGCATTTT | CASSLGQTPSNQPQHF | TRBJ1-5 | NA | TRBV5-6 | NA
TGTGCCAGCAGCTCCTCTGCGGGGGGCCCCTTCTTT | CASSSSAGGPFF | TRBJ1-1 | NA | TRBV2 | NA
TGTGCCAGTAGTATCTTGGGGCAGCCGAACACTGAAGCTTTCTTT | CASSILGQPNTEAFF | TRBJ1-1 | NA | TRBV19 | NA
TGTGCCATCAGTGCTCGGGATGTGGTCTCCTACGAGCAGTACTTC | CAISARDVVSYEQYF | TRBJ2-7 | NA | TRBV10-3 | NA
TGTGCCAGCAGCCCGAGGACACTGAACACCGGGGAGCTGTTTTTT | CASSPRTLNTGELFF | TRBJ2-2 | NA | TRBV7-2 | NA
TGTGCCGGGGGGAGCGGGGGGTTTTTCTACGAGCAGTACTTC | CAGGSGGFFYEQYF | TRBJ2-7 | NA | TRBV6-5 | TRBD2
TGTGCCAGCAGTGAACAGGGTGTCACTAATGAAAAACTGTTTTTT | CASSEQGVTNEKLFF | TRBJ1-4 | NA | TRBV6-1 | NA
TGCGCCAGCACCCTGCTGGCTACGGGACAGGGACACACTGAAGCTTTCTTT | CASTLLATGQGHTEAFF | TRBJ1-1 | NA | TRBV5-1 | TRBD1
TGTGCCAGCAGACCCCTAGGACAGGGGCACACTGAAGCTTTCTTT | CASRPLGQGHTEAFF | TRBJ1-1 | NA | TRBV6-5 | TRBD1
TGCGCCAGCAGTGAGGGCAAATGGCGGGTTACTGAAGCTTTCTTT | CASSEGKWRVTEAFF | TRBJ1-1 | NA | TRBV10-2 | NA
TGTGCCAGTAGTGAACAGTCCGCCGCCCACGAGCAGTACTTC | CASSEQSAAHEQYF | TRBJ2-7 | NA | TRBV19 | NA
TGTGCCAGCAGTGACCTGACAGGGGGCGAGGGACCCCTCCACTTT | CASSDLTGGEGPLHF | TRBJ1-6 | few | TRBV6-1 | TRBD1
TGTGCCAGCAGCTTGGTAGGAGGGACAGACGAGCAGTACTTC | CASSLVGGTDEQYF | TRBJ2-7 | NA | TRBV5-5 | NA
TGTGCCAGCAGCTCACCAGGGGAGGGGTACAATGAGCAGTTCTTC | CASSSPGEGYNEQFF | TRBJ2-1 | NA | TRBV5-5 | NA
TGTGCCAGCAGCCTTACAGGGGCTGGAAACACCATATATTTT | CASSLTGAGNTIYF | TRBJ1-3 | NA | TRBV5-6 | TRBD1
TGCGCCAGCAGCTTCAGCAGGGGGCAGAACGAGCAGTACTTC | CASSFSRGQNEQYF | TRBJ2-7 | NA | TRBV5-1 | TRBD1
TGCGCCAGCAGCCGGACGGGGATGTCCTACGAGCAGTACTTC | CASSRTGMSYEQYF | TRBJ2-7 | NA | TRBV5-1 | NA
TGTGCCAGCCCCTTCCCCGGACTCATGAACACTGAAGCTTTCTTT | CASPFPGLMNTEAFF | TRBJ1-1 | NA | TRBV18 | NA
TGCGCCAGCAGCTCCCGTGGCCGGACTAGCGGGGCGGCGGGGGAGCTGTTTTTT | CASSSRGRTSGAAGELFF | TRBJ2-2 | NA | TRBV5-1 | TRBD2
TGTGCCAGCTCACCCTCCAATGGGGGCGCGATGGATGAGCAGTTCTTC | CASSPSNGGAMDEQFF | TRBJ2-1 | NA | TRBV18 | NA
TGTGCCAGCAGCCGCGACAGGGACCATGGCTACACCTTC | CASSRDRDHGYTF | TRBJ1-2 | NA | TRBV6-5 | TRBD1
TGTGCCAGCAGCCCAGGACAAACCTATGGCTACACCTTC | CASSPGQTYGYTF | TRBJ1-2 | NA | TRBV5-6 | NA
TGTGCCAGCGTACCCCAAGGCAGGACAAACTATGGCTACACCTTC | CASVPQGRTNYGYTF | TRBJ1-2 | NA | TRBV6-5 | NA
TGTGCCAGCAGCTCTTGGACAGGGTTAAGCTCTGGAAACACCATATATTTT | CASSSWTGLSSGNTIYF | TRBJ1-3 | few | TRBV5-4 | TRBD1
TGTGCCAGCAGTACTCCAGGGGACCAGCCCCAGCATTTT | CASSTPGDQPQHF | TRBJ1-5 | NA | TRBV6-6 | NA
TGTGCCAGCAGCTTACTCGGGACAGGGCTGAACGGGGAGCTGTTTTTT | CASSLLGTGLNGELFF | TRBJ2-2 | NA | TRBV7-2 | TRBD1
TGTGCCAGCAGCCGTCTGACAGCGATCCCTCTCGAGCAGTACTTC | CASSRLTAIPLEQYF | TRBJ2-7 | NA | TRBV11-1 | NA
TGTGCCGGCAGCACGACAGGGGCCTATGGCTACACCTTC | CAGSTTGAYGYTF | TRBJ1-2 | once | TRBV3-1/TRBV3-2 | TRBD1